This T cell receptor beta chain was obtained from a study of T-cell reconstitution after alpha-beta-depleted transplantation in children. The library targeted TCRbeta and was prepared with unique molecular identifiers. One entry per CDR3 protein, called by TCRdb with MiXCR from the PCR reads. The sample gives about 690,000 distinct CDR3 sequences, 15% to 20% of which show up once; 1.1% is in the top ten. Germline assignment: CDR1 SGHTA and CDR2 FQGNSA. V was pared by 5 bases and J by 12 bases, with 13 bases between. The CDR3 loop spans 11 amino acids. The chain joins TRBV7-2 to TRBJ1-1, with D unclear. This TCR was recovered from a human donor who donated a stem cell graft to a child with acute myeloid leukemia. The material was PBMCs from the stem cell graft donor, obtained from the stem cell graft. DNA for the CDR3: TGTGCCAGCAGCCCAATGGTGGAACCTTTCTTT. As protein: CASSPMVEPFF.